The TCR beta chain under discussion was sequenced for a study of shared clonotypes between healthy human individuals. Study-level findings and limits: Sequencing of the sorted subsets was shown by rarefaction to be incomplete despite large depth.

Concerning this clone: Its antigen is as yet unknown.

There were no recent acute infections or vaccinations among the donors, who were healthy HIV-negative adults. Every contributor of samples was a Caucasian grown-up residing in Nashville, Tennessee. The CDR3 consists of 13 residues. V was trimmed by 2 bases and J by 7 bases, leaving 9 bases between them. Germline V gene data show CDR1 as MNHNS and CDR2 as SASEGT. Per the original methods: Junction-only immunoSEQ sequences carried no quality scores, so filtering differed. Assay: immunoSEQ multiplex PCR; the TCRdb copy retains only in-frame clones and omits some. V and J calls and clone size are given by that table; D and trimming were obtained from the DNA. The sample contains 2 million to 2.5 million clones, more than 90% of which appear only once.

The rearrangement links TRBV6-1 to TRBJ1-5; D is ambiguous. Sequenced: naive CD4+ T cells sorted from blood. Subset specified: CD45RA+ positively selected. The receptor was derived from a man aged 18 to 30 in good health. The CDR3 here is CASSEQAPQPQHF. CDR3 bases: TGTGCCAGCAGTGAACAGGCCCCCCAGCCCCAGCATTTT.